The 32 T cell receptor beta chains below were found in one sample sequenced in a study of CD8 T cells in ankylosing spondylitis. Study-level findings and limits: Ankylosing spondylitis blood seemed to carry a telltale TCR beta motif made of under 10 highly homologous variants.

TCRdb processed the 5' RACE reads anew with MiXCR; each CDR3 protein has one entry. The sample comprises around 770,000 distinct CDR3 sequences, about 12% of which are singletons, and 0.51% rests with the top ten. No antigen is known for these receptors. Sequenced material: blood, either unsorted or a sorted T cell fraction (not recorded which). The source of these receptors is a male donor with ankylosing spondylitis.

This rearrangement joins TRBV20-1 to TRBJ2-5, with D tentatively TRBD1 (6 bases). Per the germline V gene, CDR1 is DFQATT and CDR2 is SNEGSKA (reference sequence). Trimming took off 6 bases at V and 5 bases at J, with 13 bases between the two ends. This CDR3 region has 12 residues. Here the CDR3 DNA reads TGCAGTGCAATAAACAGGGCCGAGACCCAGTACTTC. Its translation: CSAINRAETQYF.

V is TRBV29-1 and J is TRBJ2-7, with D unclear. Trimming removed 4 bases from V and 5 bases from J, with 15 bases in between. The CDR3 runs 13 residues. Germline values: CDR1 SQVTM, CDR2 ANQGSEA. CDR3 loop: CSVGPALSNEQYF. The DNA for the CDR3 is TGCAGCGTTGGCCCAGCGCTTAGCAACGAGCAGTACTTC.

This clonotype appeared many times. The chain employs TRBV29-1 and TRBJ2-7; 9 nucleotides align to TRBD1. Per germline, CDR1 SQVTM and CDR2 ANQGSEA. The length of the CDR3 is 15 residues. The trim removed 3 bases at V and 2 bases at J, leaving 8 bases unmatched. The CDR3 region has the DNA TGCAGCGTTGACAGTGGGACAGGGTCTGCCTACGAGCAGTACTTC. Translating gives CSVDSGTGSAYEQYF.

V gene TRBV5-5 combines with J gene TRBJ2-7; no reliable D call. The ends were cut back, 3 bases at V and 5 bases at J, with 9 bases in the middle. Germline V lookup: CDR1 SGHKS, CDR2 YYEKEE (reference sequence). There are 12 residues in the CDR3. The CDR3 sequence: CASSSGWDEQYF. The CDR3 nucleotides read TGTGCCAGCAGCTCCGGGTGGGACGAGCAGTACTTC.

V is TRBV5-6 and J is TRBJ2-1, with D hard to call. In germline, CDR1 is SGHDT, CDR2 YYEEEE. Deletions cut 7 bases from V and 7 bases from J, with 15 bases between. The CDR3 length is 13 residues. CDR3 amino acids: CASWKMGANEQFF. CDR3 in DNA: TGTGCCAGCTGGAAAATGGGTGCGAATGAGCAGTTCTTC.

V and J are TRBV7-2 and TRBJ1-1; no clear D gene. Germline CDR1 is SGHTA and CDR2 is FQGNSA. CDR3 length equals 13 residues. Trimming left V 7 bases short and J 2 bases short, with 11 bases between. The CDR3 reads CASTLYGNTEAFF. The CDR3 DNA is TGTGCCAGCACCCTTTATGGTAACACTGAAGCTTTCTTT.

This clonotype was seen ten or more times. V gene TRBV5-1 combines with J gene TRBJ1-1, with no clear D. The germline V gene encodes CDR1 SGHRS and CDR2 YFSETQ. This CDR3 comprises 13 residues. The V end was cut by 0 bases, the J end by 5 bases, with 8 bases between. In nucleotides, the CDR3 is TGCGCCAGCAGCTTGGTTAGGAGTACTGAAGCTTTCTTT. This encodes CASSLVRSTEAFF.

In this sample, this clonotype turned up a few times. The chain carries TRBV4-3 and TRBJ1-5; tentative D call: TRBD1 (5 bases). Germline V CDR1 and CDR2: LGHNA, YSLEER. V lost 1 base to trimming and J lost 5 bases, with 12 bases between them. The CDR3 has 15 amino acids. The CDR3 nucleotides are TGCGCCAGCAGCCAAGTCGGGGGGAGAGATCAGCCCCAGCATTTT. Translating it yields CASSQVGGRDQPQHF.

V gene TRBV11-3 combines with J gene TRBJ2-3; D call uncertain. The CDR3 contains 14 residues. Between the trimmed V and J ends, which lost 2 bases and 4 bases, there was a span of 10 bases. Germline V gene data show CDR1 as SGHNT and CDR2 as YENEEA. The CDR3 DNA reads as TGTGCCAGCAGCTTAACTCGTTGGGCAGATACGCAGTATTTT. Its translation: CASSLTRWADTQYF.

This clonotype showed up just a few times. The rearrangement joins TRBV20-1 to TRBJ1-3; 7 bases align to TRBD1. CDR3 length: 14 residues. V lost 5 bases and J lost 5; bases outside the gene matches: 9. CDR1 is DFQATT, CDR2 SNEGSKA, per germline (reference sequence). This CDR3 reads CSAVRGYERNTIYF. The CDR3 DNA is TGCAGTGCTGTCAGGGGGTACGAAAGAAACACCATATATTTT.

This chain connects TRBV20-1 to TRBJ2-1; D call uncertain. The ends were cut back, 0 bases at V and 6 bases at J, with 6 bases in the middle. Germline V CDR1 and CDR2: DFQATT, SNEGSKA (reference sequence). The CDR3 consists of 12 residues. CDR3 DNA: TGCAGTGCTAGAGATGGCCCCAATGAGCAGTTCTTC. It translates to CSARDGPNEQFF.

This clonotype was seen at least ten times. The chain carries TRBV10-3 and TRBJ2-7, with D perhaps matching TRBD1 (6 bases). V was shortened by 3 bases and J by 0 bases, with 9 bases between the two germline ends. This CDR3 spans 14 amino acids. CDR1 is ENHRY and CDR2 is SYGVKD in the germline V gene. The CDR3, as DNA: TGTGCCATCAGTGACGGACAGAGCTCCTACGAGCAGTACTTC. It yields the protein CAISDGQSSYEQYF.

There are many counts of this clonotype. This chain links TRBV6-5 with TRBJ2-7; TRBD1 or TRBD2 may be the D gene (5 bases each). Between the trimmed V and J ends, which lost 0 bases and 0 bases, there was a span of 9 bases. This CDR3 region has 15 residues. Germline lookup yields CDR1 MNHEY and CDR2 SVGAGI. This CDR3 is CASSYSGRFSYEQYF. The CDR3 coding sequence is TGTGCCAGCAGTTACTCGGGACGGTTCTCCTACGAGCAGTACTTC.

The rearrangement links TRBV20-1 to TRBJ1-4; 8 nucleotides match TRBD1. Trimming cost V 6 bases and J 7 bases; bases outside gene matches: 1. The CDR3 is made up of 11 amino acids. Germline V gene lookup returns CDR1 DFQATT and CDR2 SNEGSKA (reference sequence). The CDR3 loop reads CSATGGEKLFF. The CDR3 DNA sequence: TGCAGTGCCACAGGGGGTGAAAAACTGTTTTTT.

CDR3 loop: CASSLDQLAIGEQYF. The CDR3 DNA reads TGTGCCAGCAGCTTAGATCAACTAGCGATTGGGGAGCAGTACTTC. The chain combines TRBV7-2 with TRBJ2-7; 7 bases are a match to TRBD2. V dropped 1 base and J dropped 7; count of bases not matched to a gene: 10. The CDR3 contains 15 residues. The germline gives CDR1 SGHTA, CDR2 FQGNSA. The whole variable domain, filled in from reference TRBV7-2 and TRBJ2-7, reads GAGVSQSPSNKVTEKGKDVELRCDPISGHTALYWYRQSLGQGLEFLIYFQGNSAPDKSGLPSDRFSAERTGGSVSTLTIQRTQQEDSAVYLCASSLDQLAIGEQYFGPGTRLTVT.

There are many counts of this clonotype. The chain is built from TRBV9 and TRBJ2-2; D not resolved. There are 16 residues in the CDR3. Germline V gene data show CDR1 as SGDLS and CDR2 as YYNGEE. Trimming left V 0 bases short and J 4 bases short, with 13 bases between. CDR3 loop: CASSVGVEPLTGELFF. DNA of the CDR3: TGTGCCAGCAGCGTAGGCGTAGAACCCCTCACCGGGGAGCTGTTTTTT.

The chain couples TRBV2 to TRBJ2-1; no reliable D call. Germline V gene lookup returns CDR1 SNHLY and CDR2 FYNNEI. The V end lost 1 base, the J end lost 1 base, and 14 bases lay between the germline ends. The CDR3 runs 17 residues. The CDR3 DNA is TGTGCCAGCAGTGAAGAAAGGAGTCTCTTTTCCTACAATGAGCAGTTCTTC. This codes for CASSEERSLFSYNEQFF.

Here the CDR3 reads CASSLGGQHGYEQYF. Here the CDR3 DNA reads TGTGCCAGCAGCTTAGGGGGACAGCACGGGTACGAGCAGTACTTC. This sequence joins TRBV7-6 and TRBJ2-7; 7 bases map to TRBD1. This CDR3 is built from 15 residues. The ends lost 1 base at V and 4 bases at J; junction bases unmatched: 7. The germline gives CDR1 SGHVS, CDR2 FNYEAQ. Full variable domain (rest looked up from reference TRBV7-6 and TRBJ2-7): GAGVSQSPRYKVTKRGQDVALRCDPISGHVSLYWYRQALGQGPEFLTYFNYEAQQDKSGLPNDRFSAERPEGSISTLTIQRTEQRDSAMYRCASSLGGQHGYEQYFGPGTRLTVT.

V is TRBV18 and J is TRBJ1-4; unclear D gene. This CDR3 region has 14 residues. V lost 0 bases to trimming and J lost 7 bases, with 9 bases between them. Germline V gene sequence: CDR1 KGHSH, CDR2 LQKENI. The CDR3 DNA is TGTGCCAGCTCACCACCGACGGGTATTGAAAAACTGTTTTTT. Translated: CASSPPTGIEKLFF.

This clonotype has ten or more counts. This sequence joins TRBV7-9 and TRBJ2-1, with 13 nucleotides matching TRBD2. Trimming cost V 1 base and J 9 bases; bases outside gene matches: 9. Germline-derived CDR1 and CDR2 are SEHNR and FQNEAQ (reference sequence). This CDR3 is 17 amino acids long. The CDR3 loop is CASSLGRTSGRRSEQFF. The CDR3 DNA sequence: TGTGCCAGCAGCTTAGGGCGGACTAGCGGGAGAAGATCTGAGCAGTTCTTC.

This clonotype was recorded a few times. The CDR3 here is CSSRGSTDTQYF. The CDR3 bases are TGCAGCTCGAGGGGGAGCACAGATACGCAGTATTTT. The chain combines TRBV29-1 with TRBJ2-3, with D possibly matching TRBD1 (6 bases). The CDR3 has 12 amino acids. Per the germline V gene, CDR1 is SQVTM and CDR2 is ANQGSEA. The ends were cut back, 8 bases at V and 0 bases at J, with 9 bases in the middle.

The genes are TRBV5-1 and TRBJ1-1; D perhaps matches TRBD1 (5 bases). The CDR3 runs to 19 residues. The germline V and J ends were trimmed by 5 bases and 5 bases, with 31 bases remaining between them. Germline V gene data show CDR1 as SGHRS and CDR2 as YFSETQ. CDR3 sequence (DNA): TGCGCCAGCAGTTCCGGACACGAACAAACCTGGGAAAAAGGTACTGAAGCTTTCTTT. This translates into CASSSGHEQTWEKGTEAFF. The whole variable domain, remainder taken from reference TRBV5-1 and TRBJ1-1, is KAGVTQTPRYLIKTRGQQVTLSCSPISGHRSVSWYQQTPGQGLQFLFEYFSETQRNKGNFPGRFSGRQFSNSRSEMNVSTLELGDSALYLCASSSGHEQTWEKGTEAFFGQGTRLTVV.

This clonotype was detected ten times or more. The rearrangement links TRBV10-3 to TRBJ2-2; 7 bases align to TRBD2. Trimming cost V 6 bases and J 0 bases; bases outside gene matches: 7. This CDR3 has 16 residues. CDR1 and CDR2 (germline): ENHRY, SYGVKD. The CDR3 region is CAISGGEGTNTGELFF. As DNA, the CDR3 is TGTGCCATCAGCGGCGGGGAGGGGACGAACACCGGGGAGCTGTTTTTT.

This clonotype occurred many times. As DNA, the CDR3 is TGCGCCAGCAGCTTTATGGCTAGCGGGAGCTCCTACAATGAGCAGTTCTTC. The encoded protein is CASSFMASGSSYNEQFF. The gene calls are TRBV5-1 and TRBJ2-1; 10 bases are a match to TRBD2. The CDR3 has 17 amino acids. Germline loops: CDR1 SGHRS, CDR2 YFSETQ. V shed 2 bases and J 0 bases; nucleotides not matched to a gene: 5.

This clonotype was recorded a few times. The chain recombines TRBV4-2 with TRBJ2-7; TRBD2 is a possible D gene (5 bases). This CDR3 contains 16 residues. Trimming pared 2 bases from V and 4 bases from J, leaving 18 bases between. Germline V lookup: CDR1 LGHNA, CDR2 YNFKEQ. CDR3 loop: CASSQKPRDHYYEQYF. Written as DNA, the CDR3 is TGTGCCAGCAGCCAAAAGCCCCGGGATCACTATTACGAGCAGTACTTC.

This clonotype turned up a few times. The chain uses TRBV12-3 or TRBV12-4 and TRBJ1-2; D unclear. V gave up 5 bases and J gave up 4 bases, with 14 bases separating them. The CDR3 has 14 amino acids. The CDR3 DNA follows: TGTGCCAGCAGTATTAATCGGGTTGCCTATGGCTACACCTTC. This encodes CASSINRVAYGYTF.

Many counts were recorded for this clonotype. The CDR3 loop reads CASKAGRNQPQHF. In DNA form, the CDR3 reads TGTGCCAGCAAGGCGGGGCGCAATCAGCCCCAGCATTTT. The chain carries TRBV12-3 or TRBV12-4 and TRBJ1-5, with TRBD1 as a possible D gene (5 bases). Trimming pared 7 bases from V and 2 bases from J, leaving 9 bases between. The CDR3 consists of 13 residues.

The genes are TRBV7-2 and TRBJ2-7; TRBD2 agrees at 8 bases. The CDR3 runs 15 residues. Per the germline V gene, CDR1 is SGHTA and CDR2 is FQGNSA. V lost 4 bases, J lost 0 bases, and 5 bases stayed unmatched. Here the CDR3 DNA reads TGTGCCAGCAGCTCTAGCGGGCTTAGCTCCTACGAGCAGTACTTC. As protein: CASSSSGLSSYEQYF.

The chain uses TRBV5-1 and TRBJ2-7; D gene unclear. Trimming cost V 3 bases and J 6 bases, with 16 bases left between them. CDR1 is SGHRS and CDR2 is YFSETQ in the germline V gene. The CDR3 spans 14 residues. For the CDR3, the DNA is TGCGCCAGCAGCTCCGGTTGGGAAGGAAGCGAGCAGTACTTC. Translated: CASSSGWEGSEQYF.

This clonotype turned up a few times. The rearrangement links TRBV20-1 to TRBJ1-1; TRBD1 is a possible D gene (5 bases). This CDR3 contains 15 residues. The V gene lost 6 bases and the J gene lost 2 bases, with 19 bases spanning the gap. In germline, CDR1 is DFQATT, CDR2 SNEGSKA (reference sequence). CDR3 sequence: CSATVGGSVNTEAFF. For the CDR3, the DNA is TGCAGTGCCACTGTCGGGGGGTCCGTCAACACTGAAGCTTTCTTT.

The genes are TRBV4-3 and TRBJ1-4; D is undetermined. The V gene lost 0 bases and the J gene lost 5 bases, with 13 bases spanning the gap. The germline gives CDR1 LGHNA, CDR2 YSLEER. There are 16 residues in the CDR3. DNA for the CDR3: TGCGCCAGCAGCCAAGATCTCCTAAGGGCGAATGAAAAACTGTTTTTT. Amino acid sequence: CASSQDLLRANEKLFF.

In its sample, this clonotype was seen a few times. CDR3 protein: CASSLVGTGAYNEQFF. The CDR3 region has the DNA TGCGCCAGCAGCTTGGTGGGGACAGGGGCCTACAATGAGCAGTTCTTC. This chain links TRBV5-1 with TRBJ2-1; 10 bases agree with TRBD1. Germline CDR1 is SGHRS and CDR2 is YFSETQ. J lost 2 bases, V lost 0 bases, and 2 bases had no gene match. The CDR3 is made up of 16 amino acids.